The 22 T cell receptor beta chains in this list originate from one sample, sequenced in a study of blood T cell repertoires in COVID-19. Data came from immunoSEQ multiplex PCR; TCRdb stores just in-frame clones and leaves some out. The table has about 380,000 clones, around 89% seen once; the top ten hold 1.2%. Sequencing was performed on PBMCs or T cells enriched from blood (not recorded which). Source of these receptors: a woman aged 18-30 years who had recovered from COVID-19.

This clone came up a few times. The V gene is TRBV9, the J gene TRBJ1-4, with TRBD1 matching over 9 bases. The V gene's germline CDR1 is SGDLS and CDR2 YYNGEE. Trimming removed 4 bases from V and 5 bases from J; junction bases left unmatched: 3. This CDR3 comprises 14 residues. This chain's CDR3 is CASSQDRGNEKLFF. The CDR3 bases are TGTGCCAGCAGCCAGGACAGGGGAAATGAAAAACTGTTTTTT.

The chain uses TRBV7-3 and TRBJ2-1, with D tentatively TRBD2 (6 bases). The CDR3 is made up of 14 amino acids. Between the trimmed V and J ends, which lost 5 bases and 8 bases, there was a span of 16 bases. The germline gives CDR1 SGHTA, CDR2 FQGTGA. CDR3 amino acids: CASSLGLAGYEQFF. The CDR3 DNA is TGTGCCAGCAGCCTCGGGCTTGCGGGGTATGAGCAGTTCTTC.

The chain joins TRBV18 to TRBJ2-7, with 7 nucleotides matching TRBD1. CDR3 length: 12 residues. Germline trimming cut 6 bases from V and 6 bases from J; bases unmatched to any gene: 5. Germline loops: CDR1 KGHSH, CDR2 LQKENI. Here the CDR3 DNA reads TGTGCCAGCTCCCGACAGGGTACCGAGCAGTACTTC. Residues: CASSRQGTEQYF. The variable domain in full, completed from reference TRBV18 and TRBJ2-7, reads NAGVMQNPRHLVRRRGQEARLRCSPMKGHSHVYWYRQLPEEGLKFMVYLQKENIIDESGMPKERFSAEFPKEGPSILRIQQVVRGDSAAYFCASSRQGTEQYFGPGTRLTVT.

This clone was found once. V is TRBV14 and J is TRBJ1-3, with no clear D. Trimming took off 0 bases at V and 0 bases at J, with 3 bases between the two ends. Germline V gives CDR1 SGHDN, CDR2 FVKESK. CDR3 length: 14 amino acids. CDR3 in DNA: TGTGCCAGCAGCCAAGACGTCTCTGGAAACACCATATATTTT. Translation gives CASSQDVSGNTIYF.

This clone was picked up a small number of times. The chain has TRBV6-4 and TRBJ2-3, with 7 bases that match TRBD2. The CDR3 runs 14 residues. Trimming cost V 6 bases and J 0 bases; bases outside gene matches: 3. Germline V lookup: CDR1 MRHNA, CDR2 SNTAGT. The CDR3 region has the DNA TGTGCCAGCAGCCCAGCGGGGAGCACAGATACGCAGTATTTT. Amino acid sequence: CASSPAGSTDTQYF.

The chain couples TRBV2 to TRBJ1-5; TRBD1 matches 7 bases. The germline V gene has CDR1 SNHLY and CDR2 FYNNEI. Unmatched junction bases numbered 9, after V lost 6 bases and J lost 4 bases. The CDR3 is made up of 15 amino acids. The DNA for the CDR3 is TGTGCCAGCAGATGGACAGGCTCCTATAATCAGCCCCAGCATTTT. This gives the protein CASRWTGSYNQPQHF. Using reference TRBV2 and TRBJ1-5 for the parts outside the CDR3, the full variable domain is EPEVTQTPSHQVTQMGQEVILRCVPISNHLYFYWYRQILGQKVEFLVSFYNNEISEKSEIFDDQFSVERPDGSNFTLKIRSTKLEDSAMYFCASRWTGSYNQPQHFGDGTRLSIL.

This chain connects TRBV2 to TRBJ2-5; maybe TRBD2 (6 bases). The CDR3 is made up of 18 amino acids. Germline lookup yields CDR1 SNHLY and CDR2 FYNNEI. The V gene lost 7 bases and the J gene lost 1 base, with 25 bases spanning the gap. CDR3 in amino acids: CASTGSSPSTSPQETQYF. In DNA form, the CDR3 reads TGTGCCAGCACCGGTAGCAGTCCCTCCACTAGCCCCCAAGAGACCCAGTACTTC.

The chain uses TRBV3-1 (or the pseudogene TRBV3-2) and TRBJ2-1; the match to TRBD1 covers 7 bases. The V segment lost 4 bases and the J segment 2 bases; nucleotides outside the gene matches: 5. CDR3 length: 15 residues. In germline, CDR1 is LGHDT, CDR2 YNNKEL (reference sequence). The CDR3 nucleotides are TGTGCCAGCAGCCTACGACAGGGAACCTACAATGAGCAGTTCTTC. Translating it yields CASSLRQGTYNEQFF.

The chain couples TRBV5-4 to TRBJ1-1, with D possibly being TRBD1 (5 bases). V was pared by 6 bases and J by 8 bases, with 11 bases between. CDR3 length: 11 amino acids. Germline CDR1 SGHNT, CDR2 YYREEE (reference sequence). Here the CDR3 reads CASTGGTEAFF. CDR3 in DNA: TGTGCCAGCACCGGAGGGACCGAAGCTTTCTTT.

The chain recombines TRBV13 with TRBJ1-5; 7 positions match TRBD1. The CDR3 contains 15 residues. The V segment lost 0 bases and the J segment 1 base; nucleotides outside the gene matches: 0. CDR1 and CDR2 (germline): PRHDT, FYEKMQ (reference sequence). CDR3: CASSLGTGSNQPQHF. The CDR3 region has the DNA TGTGCCAGCAGCTTAGGGACAGGGAGCAATCAGCCCCAGCATTTT.

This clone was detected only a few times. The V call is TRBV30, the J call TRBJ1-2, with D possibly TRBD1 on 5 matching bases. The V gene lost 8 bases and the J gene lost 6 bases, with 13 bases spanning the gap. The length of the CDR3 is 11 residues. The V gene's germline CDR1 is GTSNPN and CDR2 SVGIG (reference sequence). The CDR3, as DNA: TGTGCCCATCAGGGATCCAATGGCTACACCTTC. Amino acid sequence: CAHQGSNGYTF.

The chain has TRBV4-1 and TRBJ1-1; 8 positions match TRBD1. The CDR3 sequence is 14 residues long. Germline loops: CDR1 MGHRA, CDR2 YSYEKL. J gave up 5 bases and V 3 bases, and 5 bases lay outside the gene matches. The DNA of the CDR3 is TGCGCCAGCAGCCAGAACAGACAGGGGACTGAAGCTTTCTTT. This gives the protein CASSQNRQGTEAFF.

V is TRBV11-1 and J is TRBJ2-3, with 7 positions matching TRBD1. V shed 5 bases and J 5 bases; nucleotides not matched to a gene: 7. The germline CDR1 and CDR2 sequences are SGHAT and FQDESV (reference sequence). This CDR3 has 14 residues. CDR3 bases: TGTGCCAGCAGCGGCAGGGGGTTCAGAGATACGCAGTATTTT. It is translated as CASSGRGFRDTQYF.

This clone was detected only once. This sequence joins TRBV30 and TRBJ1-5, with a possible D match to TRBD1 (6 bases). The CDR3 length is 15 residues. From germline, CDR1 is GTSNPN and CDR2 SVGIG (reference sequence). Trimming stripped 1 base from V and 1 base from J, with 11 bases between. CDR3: CAWSGDIISNQPQHF. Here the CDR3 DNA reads TGTGCCTGGAGTGGGGACATCATAAGCAATCAGCCCCAGCATTTT.

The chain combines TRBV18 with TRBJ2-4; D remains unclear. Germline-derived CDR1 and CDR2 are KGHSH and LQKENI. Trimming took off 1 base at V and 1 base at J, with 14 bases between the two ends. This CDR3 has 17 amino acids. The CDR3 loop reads CASSPQERRSAKNIQYF. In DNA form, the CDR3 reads TGTGCCAGCTCACCACAGGAAAGGCGGTCGGCCAAAAACATTCAGTACTTC.

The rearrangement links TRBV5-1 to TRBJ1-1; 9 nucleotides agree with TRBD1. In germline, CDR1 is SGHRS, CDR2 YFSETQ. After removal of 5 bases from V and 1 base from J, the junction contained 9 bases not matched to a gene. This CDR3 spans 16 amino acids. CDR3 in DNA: TGCGCCAGCAGACGGGTCGGACAGGGGACGAACACTGAAGCTTTCTTT. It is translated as CASRRVGQGTNTEAFF.

The CDR3 DNA reads TGTGCCAGCAGGACCCGGGACAGTCCTAATCAGCCCCAGCATTTT. This gives the protein CASRTRDSPNQPQHF. This chain uses TRBV6-5 with TRBJ1-5; 7 nucleotides line up with TRBD1. Germline V CDR1 and CDR2: MNHEY, SVGAGI. The CDR3 has 15 amino acids. V shed 6 bases, J shed 4 bases, and the junction held 9 bases outside the gene matches.

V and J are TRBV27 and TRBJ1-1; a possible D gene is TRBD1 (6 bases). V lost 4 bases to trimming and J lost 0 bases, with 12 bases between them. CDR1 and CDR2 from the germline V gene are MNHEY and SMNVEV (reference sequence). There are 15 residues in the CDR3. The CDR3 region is CASSSGQNMNTEAFF. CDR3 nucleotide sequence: TGTGCCAGCAGTTCCGGACAGAACATGAACACTGAAGCTTTCTTT.

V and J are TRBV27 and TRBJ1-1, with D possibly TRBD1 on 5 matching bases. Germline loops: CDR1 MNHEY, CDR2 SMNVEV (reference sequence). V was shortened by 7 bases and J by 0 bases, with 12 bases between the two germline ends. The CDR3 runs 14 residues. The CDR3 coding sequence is TGTGCCAGCAAAAATGCAGGGATGAACACTGAAGCTTTCTTT. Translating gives CASKNAGMNTEAFF.

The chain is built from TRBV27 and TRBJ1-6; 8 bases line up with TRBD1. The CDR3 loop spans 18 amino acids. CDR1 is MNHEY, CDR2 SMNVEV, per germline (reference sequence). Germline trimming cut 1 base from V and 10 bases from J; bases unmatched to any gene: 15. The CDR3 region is CASSLYFPERTGYSPLHF. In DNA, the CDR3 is TGTGCCAGCAGTTTATATTTCCCCGAGCGGACAGGGTACTCACCCCTCCACTTT.

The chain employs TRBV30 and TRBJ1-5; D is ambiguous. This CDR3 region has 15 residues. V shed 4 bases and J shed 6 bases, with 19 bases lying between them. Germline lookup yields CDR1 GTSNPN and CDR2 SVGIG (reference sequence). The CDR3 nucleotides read TGTGCCTGGACTCTACCCGGGAGTAATGGTCAGCCCCAGCATTTT. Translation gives CAWTLPGSNGQPQHF.

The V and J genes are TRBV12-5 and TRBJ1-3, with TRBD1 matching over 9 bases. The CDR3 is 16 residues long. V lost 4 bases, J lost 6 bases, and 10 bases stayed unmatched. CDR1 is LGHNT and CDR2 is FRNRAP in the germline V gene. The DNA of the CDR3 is TGTGCTAGTGGTTACGGTAACAGGGGGCTGGAAAACACCATATATTTT. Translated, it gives CASGYGNRGLENTIYF.